One sample yielded the 21 T cell receptor beta chains listed below, sequenced in a study of CD8+ T cells in alopecia areata. cDNA prepared by RNA extraction and subsequent reverse transcription served as the template for sequencing. The protocol was immunoSEQ multiplex PCR, while the TCRdb copy is restricted to in-frame clones and leaves out a portion. The table lists 150,000 to 200,000 clones, 50% to 60% of them singletons. Sequenced material: CD4+ T cells sorted from blood, taken at week 0. Receptor source: a human donor with alopecia areata.

The chain recombines TRBV7-3 with TRBJ2-7, with 8 bases matching TRBD2. After removal of 5 bases from V and 1 base from J, the junction contained 7 bases not matched to a gene. This CDR3 is built from 15 residues. Germline CDR1 is SGHTA and CDR2 is FQGTGA. The CDR3 DNA follows: TGTGCCAGCAGCCTTTTAGCGGGGTCTTCCTACGAGCAGTACTTC. This sequence encodes CASSLLAGSSYEQYF. Drawing the rest from reference TRBV7-3 and TRBJ2-7, the complete variable domain is GAGVSQTPSNKVTEKGKYVELRCDPISGHTALYWYRQSLGQGPEFLIYFQGTGAADDSGLPNDRFFAVRPEGSVSTLKIQRTERGDSAVYLCASSLLAGSSYEQYFGPGTRLTVT.

About this clone itself: Distinct nucleotide sequences in the sample also encode this CDR3. The V and J genes are TRBV29-1 and TRBJ1-1; D gene uncertain. V was trimmed by 4 bases and J by 0 bases, leaving 6 bases between them. In germline, CDR1 is SQVTM, CDR2 ANQGSEA. The CDR3 is 12 residues long. The CDR3 region has the DNA TGCAGCGTTGCCGGGTTGAACACTGAAGCTTTCTTT. As protein: CSVAGLNTEAFF.

The chain carries TRBV2 and TRBJ2-7; D is uncertain. V was shortened by 3 bases and J by 4 bases, with 1 base between the two germline ends. The germline gives CDR1 SNHLY, CDR2 FYNNEI. This CDR3 has 10 residues. DNA for the CDR3: TGTGCCAGCAGTGAGTACGAGCAGTACTTC. Translation gives CASSEYEQYF.

This chain joins TRBV30 and TRBJ2-7, with 8 bases that match TRBD1. This CDR3 spans 15 amino acids. The V and J ends lost 0 bases and 4 bases, in that order; junction bases with no gene match: 8. Germline assignment: CDR1 GTSNPN and CDR2 SVGIG (reference sequence). The CDR3 nucleotides read TGTGCCTGGAGTGTACTAGGACAGGGACTTTACGAGCAGTACTTC. The encoded protein is CAWSVLGQGLYEQYF.

This rearrangement joins TRBV5-4 to TRBJ2-2, with TRBD1 as a possible D gene (5 bases). The germline CDR1 and CDR2 sequences are SGHNT and YYREEE (reference sequence). Trimming shortened V by 1 base and J by 6 bases, and 13 bases separated the two germline ends. The CDR3 runs 15 residues. The CDR3 coding sequence is TGTGCCAGCAGCTTGACAGGCAGTGGGCCCGGGGAGCTGTTTTTT. The encoded protein is CASSLTGSGPGELFF.

The CDR3 DNA reads as TGTGCCAGCAGTTTATTGCTGGGTTGGGAGCAGTACTTC. Its translation is CASSLLLGWEQYF. V is TRBV27 and J is TRBJ2-7, with D unresolved. This CDR3 has 13 residues. With 1 base removed from V and 7 bases from J, the gap between germline ends came to 11 bases. Germline V gene data show CDR1 as MNHEY and CDR2 as SMNVEV (reference sequence).

The J gene is TRBJ1-3, the V gene TRBV27; the D gene is possibly TRBD1 (6 bases). The V gene's germline CDR1 is MNHEY and CDR2 SMNVEV (reference sequence). CDR3 length: 14 amino acids. The V gene lost 6 bases and the J gene lost 0 bases, with 9 bases spanning the gap. The chain's CDR3 is CASRDSFSGNTIYF. The CDR3 DNA reads TGTGCCAGCAGGGACAGCTTCTCTGGAAACACCATATATTTT.

V usage is TRBV29-1 and J usage is TRBJ2-3, with D unclear. The ends were cut back, 4 bases at V and 5 bases at J, with 10 bases in the middle. Germline CDR1 and CDR2: SQVTM and ANQGSEA. This CDR3 comprises 12 residues. The CDR3 loop is CSVAGFGDTQYF. In DNA form, the CDR3 reads TGCAGCGTTGCCGGGTTTGGAGATACGCAGTATTTT.

This sequence joins TRBV27 and TRBJ2-3, with 8 nucleotides matching TRBD2. The germline CDR1 and CDR2 sequences are MNHEY and SMNVEV (reference sequence). The length of the CDR3 is 15 residues. With V trimmed by 5 bases and J by 3 bases, 7 bases remained unmatched. CDR3 nucleotide sequence: TGTGCCAGCAGTCCCCGGGGGGGCCGTACAGATACGCAGTATTTT. This sequence encodes CASSPRGGRTDTQYF.

J is TRBJ2-2 and V is TRBV29-1; D is ambiguous. Per germline, CDR1 SQVTM and CDR2 ANQGSEA. The CDR3 is made up of 14 amino acids. V lost 4 bases and J 2 bases, leaving 11 bases between the germline ends. The chain's CDR3 is CSVVSASNTGELFF. In nucleotides, the CDR3 is TGCAGCGTTGTTTCGGCCTCAAACACCGGGGAGCTGTTTTTT.

The chain couples TRBV10-3 to TRBJ2-7; perhaps D is TRBD1 or TRBD2 (5 bases each). Trimming took 8 bases from V and 0 from J, leaving 14 bases between them. The CDR3 contains 14 residues. Germline CDR1 is ENHRY and CDR2 is SYGVKD. The chain's CDR3 is CAIAVGTSSYEQYF. The CDR3 nucleotides are TGTGCCATCGCAGTCGGGACCAGCTCCTACGAGCAGTACTTC.

This clone is labeled as medium-sized (0.01 to 0.1%). This chain uses TRBV7-8 with TRBJ2-7; D is tentatively TRBD1 or TRBD2 (5 bases each). The CDR3 covers 14 residues. CDR1 SGHVS and CDR2 FQNEAQ come from the germline V gene. Trimming stripped 5 bases from V and 2 bases from J, with 13 bases between. The CDR3 DNA follows: TGTGCCAGCAGCCACGGGACCGTCACCTACGAGCAGTACTTC. Translated: CASSHGTVTYEQYF.

The chain recombines TRBV29-1 with TRBJ2-2, with TRBD1 as a possible D gene (7 bases). Trimming cost V 6 bases and J 1 base, with 15 bases left between them. CDR1 is SQVTM and CDR2 is ANQGSEA in the germline V gene. The CDR3 totals 15 residues. Here the CDR3 reads CSVLWQGGNTGELFF. The CDR3 nucleotides are TGCAGCGTCCTATGGCAGGGGGGGAACACCGGGGAGCTGTTTTTT.

This clone was observed a few times. The rearrangement uses TRBV29-1 and TRBJ2-7, with 11 nucleotides matching TRBD1. The CDR3 runs 15 residues. Germline CDR1 SQVTM, CDR2 ANQGSEA. V trimming: 7 bases; J trimming: 0 bases; junction bases outside the gene matches: 8. The CDR3 region has the DNA TGCAGCGGCCAAACCGGGACAGGGGGCTCCTACGAGCAGTACTTC. It specifies CSGQTGTGGSYEQYF.

The chain carries TRBV30 and TRBJ1-2; no definite D call. Germline loops: CDR1 GTSNPN, CDR2 SVGIG (reference sequence). This CDR3 comprises 12 residues. This chain's CDR3 is CAWGIIPYGYTF. DNA of the CDR3: TGTGCGTGGGGAATTATACCCTATGGCTACACCTTC. The complete variable domain, with remaining parts taken from reference TRBV30 and TRBJ1-2, reads SQTIHQWPATLVQPVGSPLSLECTVEGTSNPNLYWYRQAAGRGLQLLFYSVGIGQISSEVPQNLSASRPQDRQFILSSKKLLLSDSGFYLCAWGIIPYGYTFGSGTRLTVV.

This clone showed up many times. The chain combines TRBV11-2 with TRBJ2-3; D is possibly TRBD2 (6 bases). The V gene's germline CDR1 is SGHAT and CDR2 FQNNGV. V was cut by 4 bases and J by 2 bases, with 13 bases left in between. CDR3 length: 15 amino acids. The CDR3 spells CASSSEGFHTDTQYF. The CDR3 region has the DNA TGTGCCAGCAGCTCGGAGGGTTTTCACACAGATACGCAGTATTTT. Using reference TRBV11-2 and TRBJ2-3 for the parts outside the CDR3, the full variable domain is EAGVAQSPRYKIIEKRQSVAFWCNPISGHATLYWYQQILGQGPKLLIQFQNNGVVDDSQLPKDRFSAERLKGVDSTLKIQPAKLEDSAVYLCASSSEGFHTDTQYFGPGTRLTVL.

This clone was seen a handful of times. The chain combines TRBV5-1 with TRBJ1-5, with a tentative D call TRBD1 (5 bases). The length of the CDR3 is 14 residues. Germline-derived CDR1 and CDR2 are SGHRS and YFSETQ. Trimming took 0 bases from V and 7 from J, leaving 11 bases between them. The CDR3 region is CASSLAGAGQPQHF. CDR3 nucleotides: TGCGCCAGCAGCTTGGCCGGGGCAGGACAGCCCCAGCATTTT.

This sequence joins TRBV5-1 and TRBJ1-5; 7 bases align to TRBD1. The CDR3 length is 15 residues. The J segment lost 2 bases and the V segment lost 5 bases, leaving 7 bases of the junction unmatched. CDR1 and CDR2 (germline): SGHRS, YFSETQ. The CDR3 DNA sequence: TGCGCCAGCAGACAAACAGGGGACGGCAATCAGCCCCAGCATTTT. It is translated as CASRQTGDGNQPQHF.

This clone was seen only a few times. The chain uses TRBV27 and TRBJ2-1; tentative D call: TRBD2 (7 bases). Trimming removed 2 bases at V and 6 bases at J, with 14 bases between. Per the germline V gene, CDR1 is MNHEY and CDR2 is SMNVEV (reference sequence). CDR3 size: 15 residues. In DNA form, the CDR3 reads TGTGCCAGCAGTTTAGTTGGCGGGGGCGTCAATGAGCAGTTCTTC. Its translation: CASSLVGGGVNEQFF.

V gene TRBV30 combines with J gene TRBJ2-7; D perhaps matches TRBD2 (5 bases). V lost 4 bases, J lost 5 bases, and 15 bases lay in between. Per germline, CDR1 GTSNPN and CDR2 SVGIG (reference sequence). The CDR3 contains 13 residues. CDR3 nucleotides: TGTGCCTGGACCCCCGCGGGCTCGAACGAGCAGTACTTC. Amino acids: CAWTPAGSNEQYF. Full variable domain (missing parts from reference TRBV30 and TRBJ2-7): SQTIHQWPATLVQPVGSPLSLECTVEGTSNPNLYWYRQAAGRGLQLLFYSVGIGQISSEVPQNLSASRPQDRQFILSSKKLLLSDSGFYLCAWTPAGSNEQYFGPGTRLTVT.

Points on this clone: The sample contains more than one DNA sequence encoding this CDR3. The CDR3 sequence is CASSLQETQYF. In nucleotides, the CDR3 is TGCGCCAGCAGCCTCCAAGAGACCCAGTACTTC. The chain combines TRBV5-1 with TRBJ2-5; D is ambiguous. Per germline, CDR1 SGHRS and CDR2 YFSETQ. CDR3 size: 11 residues. Trimming removed 4 bases at V and 1 base at J, with 2 bases between.